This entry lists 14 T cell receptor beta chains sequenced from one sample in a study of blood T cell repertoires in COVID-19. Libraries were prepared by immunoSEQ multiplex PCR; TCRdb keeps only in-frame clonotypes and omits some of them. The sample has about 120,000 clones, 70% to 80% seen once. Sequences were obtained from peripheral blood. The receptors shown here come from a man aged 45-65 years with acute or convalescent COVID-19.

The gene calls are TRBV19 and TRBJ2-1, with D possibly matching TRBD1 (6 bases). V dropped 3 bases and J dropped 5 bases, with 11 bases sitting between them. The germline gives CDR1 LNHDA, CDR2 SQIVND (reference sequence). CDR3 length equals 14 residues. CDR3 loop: CASSIPGAHNEQFF. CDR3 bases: TGTGCCAGTAGTATCCCAGGGGCCCACAATGAGCAGTTCTTC.

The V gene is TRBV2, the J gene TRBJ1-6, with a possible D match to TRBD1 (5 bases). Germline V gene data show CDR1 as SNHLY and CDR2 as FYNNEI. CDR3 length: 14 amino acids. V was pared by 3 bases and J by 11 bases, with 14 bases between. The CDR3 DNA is TGTGCCAGCAGTGAGGCGGGGGATTATGCACCCCTCCACTTT. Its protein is CASSEAGDYAPLHF.

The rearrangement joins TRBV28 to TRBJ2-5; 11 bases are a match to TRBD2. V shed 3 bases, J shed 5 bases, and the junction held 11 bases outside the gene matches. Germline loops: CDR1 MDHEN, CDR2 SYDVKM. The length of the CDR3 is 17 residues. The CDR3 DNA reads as TGTGCCAGCAGTTTGCCTTTAGCGGGAGGGCCGCTCGAGACCCAGTACTTC. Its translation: CASSLPLAGGPLETQYF.

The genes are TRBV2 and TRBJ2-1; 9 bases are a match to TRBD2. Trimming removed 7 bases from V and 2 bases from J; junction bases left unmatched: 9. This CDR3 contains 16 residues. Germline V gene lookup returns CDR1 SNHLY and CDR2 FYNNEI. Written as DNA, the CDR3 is TGTGCCAGCACCGGGGCTAGCGGGGAGACCTACAATGAGCAGTTCTTC. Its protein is CASTGASGETYNEQFF.

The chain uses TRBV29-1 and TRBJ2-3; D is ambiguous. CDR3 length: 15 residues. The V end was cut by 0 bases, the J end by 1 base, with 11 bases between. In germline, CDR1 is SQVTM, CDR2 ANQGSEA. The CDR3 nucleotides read TGCAGCGTTGAAGATTTTCGGGTACGCACAGATACGCAGTATTTT. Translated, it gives CSVEDFRVRTDTQYF.

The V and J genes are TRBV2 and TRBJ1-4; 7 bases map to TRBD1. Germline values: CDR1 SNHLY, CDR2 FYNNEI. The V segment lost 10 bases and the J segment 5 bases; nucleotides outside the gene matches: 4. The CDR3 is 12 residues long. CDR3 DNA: TGTGCCACCCGGGACAGCAATGAAAAACTGTTTTTT. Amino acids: CATRDSNEKLFF.

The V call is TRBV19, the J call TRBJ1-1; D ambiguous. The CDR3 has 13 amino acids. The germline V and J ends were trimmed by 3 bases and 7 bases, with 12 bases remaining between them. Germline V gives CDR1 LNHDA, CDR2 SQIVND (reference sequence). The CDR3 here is CASSIGKGGEAFF. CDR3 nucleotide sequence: TGTGCCAGTAGTATCGGCAAAGGAGGTGAAGCTTTCTTT. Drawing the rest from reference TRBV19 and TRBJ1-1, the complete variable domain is DGGITQSPKYLFRKEGQNVTLSCEQNLNHDAMYWYRQDPGQGLRLIYYSQIVNDFQKGDIAEGYSVSREKKESFPLTVTSAQKNPTAFYLCASSIGKGGEAFFGQGTRLTVV.

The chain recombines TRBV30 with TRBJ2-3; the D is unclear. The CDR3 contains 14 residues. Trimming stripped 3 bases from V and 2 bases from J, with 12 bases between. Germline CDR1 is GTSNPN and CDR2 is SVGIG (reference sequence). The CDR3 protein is CAWSGGGNTDTQYF. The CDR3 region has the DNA TGTGCCTGGAGCGGTGGCGGAAACACAGATACGCAGTATTTT.

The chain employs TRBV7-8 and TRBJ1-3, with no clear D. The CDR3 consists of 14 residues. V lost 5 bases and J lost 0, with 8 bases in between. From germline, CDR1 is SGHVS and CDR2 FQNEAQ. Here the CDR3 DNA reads TGTGCCAGCAGCCCCTCCAGCTCTGGAAACACCATATATTTT. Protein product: CASSPSSSGNTIYF.

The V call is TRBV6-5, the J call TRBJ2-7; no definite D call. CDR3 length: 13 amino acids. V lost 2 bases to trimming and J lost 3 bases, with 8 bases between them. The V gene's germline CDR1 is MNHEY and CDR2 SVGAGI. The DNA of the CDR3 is TGTGCCAGCAGTTACCGGGTCCACTACGAGCAGTACTTC. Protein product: CASSYRVHYEQYF.

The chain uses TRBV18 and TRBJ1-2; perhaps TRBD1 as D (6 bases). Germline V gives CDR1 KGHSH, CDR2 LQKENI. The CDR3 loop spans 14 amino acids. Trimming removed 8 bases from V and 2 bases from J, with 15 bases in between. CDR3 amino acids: CASTHSGANYGYTF. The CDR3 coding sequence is TGTGCCAGCACACATTCAGGGGCCAACTATGGCTACACCTTC.

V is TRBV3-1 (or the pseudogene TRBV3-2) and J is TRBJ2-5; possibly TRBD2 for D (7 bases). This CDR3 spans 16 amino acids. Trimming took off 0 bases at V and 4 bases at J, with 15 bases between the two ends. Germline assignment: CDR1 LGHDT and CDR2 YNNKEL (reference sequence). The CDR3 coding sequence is TGTGCCAGCAGCCAAGATTTGCGGGGGCTTCGAGAGACCCAGTACTTC. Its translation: CASSQDLRGLRETQYF.

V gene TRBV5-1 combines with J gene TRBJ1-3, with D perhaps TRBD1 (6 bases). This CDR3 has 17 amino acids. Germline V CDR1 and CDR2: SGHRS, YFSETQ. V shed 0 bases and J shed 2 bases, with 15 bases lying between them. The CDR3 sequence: CASSLAPSTGPGNTIYF. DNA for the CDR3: TGCGCCAGCAGCTTGGCTCCCTCGACAGGACCTGGAAACACCATATATTTT.

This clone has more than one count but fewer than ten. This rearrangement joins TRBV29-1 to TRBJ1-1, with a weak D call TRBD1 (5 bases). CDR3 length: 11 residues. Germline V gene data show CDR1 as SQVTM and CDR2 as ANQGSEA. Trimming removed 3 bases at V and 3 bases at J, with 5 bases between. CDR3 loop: CSVDRDTEAFF. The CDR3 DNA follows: TGCAGCGTTGACAGGGACACTGAAGCTTTCTTT.